The 8 T cell receptor beta chains below come from one sample, sequenced in a study of beta chain features in type 1 diabetes. Expressed TCRB transcripts were sequenced because the isolated RNA had all been reverse transcribed beforehand. Clones were sequenced by immunoSEQ multiplex PCR, and TCRdb holds only the in-frame ones, with some missing. The sample has 300,000 to 350,000 clones; approximately 13% are singletons. Whole-study results and caveats: TCRB CDR3s from Type 1 diabetes patients were moderately but significantly shorter in all four CD4+ subsets.

Antigen specificity for these receptors is unknown. Sequencing used naive CD4+ T cells from blood. These receptors were obtained from a woman younger than 30 with type 1 diabetes.

This clone was observed a handful of times. The chain uses TRBV5-1 and TRBJ2-5; TRBD1 aligns across 9 bases. Looked up from germline, CDR1 is SGHRS and CDR2 is YFSETQ. The CDR3 is 15 residues long. V shed 3 bases and J 5 bases; nucleotides not matched to a gene: 8. In nucleotides, the CDR3 is TGCGCCAGCAGCTACGGGACAGGGACTGGGGAGACCCAGTACTTC. Translated: CASSYGTGTGETQYF.

This clone has a handful of counts. Within the sample, other DNA sequences also encode this same CDR3. V gene TRBV19 combines with J gene TRBJ1-5, with TRBD1 identical over 7 bases. The CDR3 runs to 13 residues. Germline V CDR1 and CDR2: LNHDA, SQIVND (reference sequence). J gave up 7 bases and V 3 bases, and 3 bases lay outside the gene matches. Here the CDR3 DNA reads TGTGCCAGTAGTATTCAGGGGGGCCAGCCCCAGCATTTT. Residues: CASSIQGGQPQHF.

This clone occurred a few times. V is TRBV9 and J is TRBJ1-1, with 12 bases that match TRBD1. Trimming took 4 bases from V and 5 from J; bases not matched to a gene: 6. CDR3 size: 15 residues. CDR1 is SGDLS, CDR2 YYNGEE, per germline. The CDR3 sequence is CASSSRDRGQTEAFF. CDR3 bases: TGTGCCAGCAGCTCCCGGGACAGGGGGCAGACTGAAGCTTTCTTT.

This clone was detected only a few times. V is TRBV18 and J is TRBJ2-1; D perhaps matches TRBD1 (7 bases). The V end lost 5 bases, the J end lost 4 bases, and 15 bases lay between the germline ends. From germline, CDR1 is KGHSH and CDR2 LQKENI. The CDR3 runs to 15 residues. CDR3 sequence: CASSSGDSEYNEQFF. CDR3 sequence (DNA): TGTGCCAGCTCATCGGGGGACAGTGAATACAATGAGCAGTTCTTC. The entire variable domain, with the rest obtained from reference TRBV18 and TRBJ2-1, is as follows: NAGVMQNPRHLVRRRGQEARLRCSPMKGHSHVYWYRQLPEEGLKFMVYLQKENIIDESGMPKERFSAEFPKEGPSILRIQQVVRGDSAAYFCASSSGDSEYNEQFFGPGTRLTVL.

The chain links TRBV7-9 to TRBJ1-1; D is perhaps TRBD1 (5 bases). The ends were cut back, 1 base at V and 4 bases at J, with 10 bases in the middle. Germline assignment: CDR1 SEHNR and CDR2 FQNEAQ (reference sequence). CDR3 size: 14 residues. This chain's CDR3 is CASSLVGGSTEAFF. Written as DNA, the CDR3 is TGTGCCAGCAGCTTAGTGGGGGGAAGCACTGAAGCTTTCTTT.

The rearrangement joins TRBV25-1 to TRBJ2-7; D is unclear. Looked up from germline, CDR1 is MGHDK and CDR2 is SYGVNS. V lost 1 base to trimming and J lost 2 bases, with 9 bases between them. There are 14 residues in the CDR3. CDR3 region: CASSELDSPYEQYF. CDR3 DNA sequence: TGTGCCAGCAGTGAATTAGATTCGCCCTACGAGCAGTACTTC.

This clone was detected only a few times. This specimen includes other DNA sequences encoding the same CDR3. V and J are TRBV9 and TRBJ2-2, with D perhaps matching TRBD1 (5 bases). Germline CDR1 is SGDLS and CDR2 is YYNGEE. This CDR3 has 13 residues. The germline V and J ends were trimmed by 4 bases and 5 bases, with 9 bases remaining between them. For the CDR3, the DNA is TGTGCCAGCAGCCCAGGGCAAACCGGGGAGCTGTTTTTT. As protein: CASSPGQTGELFF.

This clone showed up just a few times. J is TRBJ2-1 and V is TRBV9, with unresolved D. CDR1 SGDLS and CDR2 YYNGEE come from the germline V gene. V dropped 4 bases and J dropped 1 base, with 12 bases sitting between them. The CDR3 has 15 residues. CDR3 DNA: TGTGCCAGCAGCCCTGGTCCCAGGTCCTACAATGAGCAGTTCTTC. Amino acids: CASSPGPRSYNEQFF. The full variable domain, in which reference TRBV9 and TRBJ2-1 provide the parts outside the CDR3, is DSGVTQTPKHLITATGQRVTLRCSPRSGDLSVYWYQQSLDQGLQFLIQYYNGEERAKGNILERFSAQQFPDLHSELNLSSLELGDSALYFCASSPGPRSYNEQFFGPGTRLTVL.